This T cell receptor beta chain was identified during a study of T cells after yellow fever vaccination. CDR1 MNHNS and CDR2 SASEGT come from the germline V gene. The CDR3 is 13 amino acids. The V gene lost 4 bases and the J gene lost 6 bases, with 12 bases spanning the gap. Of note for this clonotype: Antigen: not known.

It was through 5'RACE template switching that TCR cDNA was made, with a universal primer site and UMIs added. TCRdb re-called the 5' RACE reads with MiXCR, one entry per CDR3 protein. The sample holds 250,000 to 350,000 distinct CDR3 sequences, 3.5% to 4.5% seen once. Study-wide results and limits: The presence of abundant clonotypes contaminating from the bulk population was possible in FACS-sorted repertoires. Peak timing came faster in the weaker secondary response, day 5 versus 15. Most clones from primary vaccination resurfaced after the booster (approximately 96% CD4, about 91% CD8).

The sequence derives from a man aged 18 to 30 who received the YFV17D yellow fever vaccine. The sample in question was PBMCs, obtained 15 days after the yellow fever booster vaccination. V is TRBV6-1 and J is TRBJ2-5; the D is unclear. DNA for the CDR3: TGTGCCAGCAGTGCCATCCCTACGAAGACCCAGTACTTC. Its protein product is CASSAIPTKTQYF.